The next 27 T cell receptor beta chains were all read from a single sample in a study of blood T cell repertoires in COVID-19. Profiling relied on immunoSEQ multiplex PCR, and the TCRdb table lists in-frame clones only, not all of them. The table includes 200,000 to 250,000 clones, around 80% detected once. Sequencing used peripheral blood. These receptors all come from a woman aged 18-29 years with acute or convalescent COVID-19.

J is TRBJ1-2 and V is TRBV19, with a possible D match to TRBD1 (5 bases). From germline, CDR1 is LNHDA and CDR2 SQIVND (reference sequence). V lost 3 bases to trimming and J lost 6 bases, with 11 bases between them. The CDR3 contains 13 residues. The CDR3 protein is CASSIRSGNGYTF. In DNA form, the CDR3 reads TGTGCCAGTAGTATTAGGTCAGGGAATGGCTACACCTTC.

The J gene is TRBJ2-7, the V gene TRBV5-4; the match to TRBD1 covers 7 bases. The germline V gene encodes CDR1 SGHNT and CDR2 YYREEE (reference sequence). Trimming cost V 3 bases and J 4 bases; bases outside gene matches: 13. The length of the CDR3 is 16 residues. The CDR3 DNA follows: TGTGCCAGCAGCTCCACCATAGGACAGGTGGGGTACGAGCAGTACTTC. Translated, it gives CASSSTIGQVGYEQYF.

The CDR3: CASSPYLGRESEQYF. The DNA of the CDR3 is TGTGCCAGCAGCCCCTACTTGGGGCGGGAGAGCGAGCAGTACTTC. V and J are TRBV7-9 and TRBJ2-7, with 7 bases fitting TRBD2. CDR1 and CDR2 (germline): SEHNR, FQNEAQ (reference sequence). The CDR3 runs to 15 residues. The V gene end was trimmed by 5 bases and the J gene end by 6 bases; junction bases not matched to a gene: 13.

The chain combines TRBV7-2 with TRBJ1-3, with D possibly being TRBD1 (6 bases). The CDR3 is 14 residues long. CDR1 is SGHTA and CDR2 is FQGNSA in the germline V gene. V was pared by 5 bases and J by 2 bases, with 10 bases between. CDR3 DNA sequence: TGTGCCAGCAGCCCATGGACAGCTGGAAACACCATATATTTT. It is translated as CASSPWTAGNTIYF.

CDR3 amino acids: CASSFRLALNEQFF. The CDR3 DNA reads as TGCGCCAGCAGCTTTCGACTAGCGCTCAATGAGCAGTTCTTC. This chain connects TRBV5-1 to TRBJ2-1, with 8 bases that match TRBD2. This CDR3 is 14 amino acids long. Trimming took 2 bases from V and 6 from J; bases not matched to a gene: 4. Germline CDR1 reads SGHRS; CDR2 reads YFSETQ.

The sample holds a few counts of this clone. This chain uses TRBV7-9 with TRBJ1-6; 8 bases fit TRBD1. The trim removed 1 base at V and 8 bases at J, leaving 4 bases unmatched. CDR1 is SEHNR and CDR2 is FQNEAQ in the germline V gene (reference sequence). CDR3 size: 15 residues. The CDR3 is CASSLEQGAYSPLHF. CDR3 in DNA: TGTGCCAGCAGCTTAGAGCAGGGGGCGTATTCACCCCTCCACTTT. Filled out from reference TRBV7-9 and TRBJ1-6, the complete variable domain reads DTGVSQNPRHKITKRGQNVTFRCDPISEHNRLYWYRQTLGQGPEFLTYFQNEAQLEKSRLLSDRFSAERPKGSFSTLEIQRTEQGDSAMYLCASSLEQGAYSPLHFGNGTRLTVT.

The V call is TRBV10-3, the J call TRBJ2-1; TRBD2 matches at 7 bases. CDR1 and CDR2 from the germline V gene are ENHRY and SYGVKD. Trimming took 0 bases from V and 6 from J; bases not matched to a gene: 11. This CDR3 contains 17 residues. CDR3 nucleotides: TGTGCCATCAGTGAGTCGAAGAGCCTAGCGGTAGGCAATGAGCAGTTCTTC. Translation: CAISESKSLAVGNEQFF.

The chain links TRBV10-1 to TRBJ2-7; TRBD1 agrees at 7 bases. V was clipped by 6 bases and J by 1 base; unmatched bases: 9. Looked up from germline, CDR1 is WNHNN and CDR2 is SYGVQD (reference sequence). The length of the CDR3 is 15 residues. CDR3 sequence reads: CASRRDRVGSYEQYF. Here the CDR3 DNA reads TGCGCCAGCAGAAGAGACAGGGTAGGTTCCTACGAGCAGTACTTC.

The chain's CDR3 is CASSYLRDRGCYF. The CDR3 DNA reads TGTGCCAGCAGTTACCTCCGGGACAGGGGATGCTACTTC. The chain joins TRBV6-6 to TRBJ2-4; 10 positions match TRBD1. V lost 2 bases, J lost 16 bases, and 8 bases stayed unmatched. Germline V lookup: CDR1 MNHNY, CDR2 SVGAGI (reference sequence). The length of the CDR3 is 13 residues.

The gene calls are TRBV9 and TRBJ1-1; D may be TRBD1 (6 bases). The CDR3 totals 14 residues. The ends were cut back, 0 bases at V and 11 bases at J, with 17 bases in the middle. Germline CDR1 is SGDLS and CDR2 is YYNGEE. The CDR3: CASSVGSGGWGAFF. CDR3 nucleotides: TGTGCCAGCAGCGTAGGATCGGGGGGCTGGGGCGCTTTCTTT.

CDR3 in DNA: TGTGCCAGCAGCCAAGGGGTAGGGACAGGGGCCGCGGAAAATCAGCCCCAGCATTTT. Translated, it gives CASSQGVGTGAAENQPQHF. The chain recombines TRBV3-1 (or the pseudogene TRBV3-2) with TRBJ1-5; 10 nucleotides match TRBD1. This CDR3 contains 19 residues. With V trimmed by 1 base and J by 4 bases, 13 bases remained unmatched. In germline, CDR1 is LGHDT, CDR2 YNNKEL (reference sequence).

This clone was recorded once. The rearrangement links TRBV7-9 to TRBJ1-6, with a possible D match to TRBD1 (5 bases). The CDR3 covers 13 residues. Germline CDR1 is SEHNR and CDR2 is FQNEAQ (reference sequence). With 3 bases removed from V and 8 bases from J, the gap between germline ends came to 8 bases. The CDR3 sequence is CASSLGGDSPLHF. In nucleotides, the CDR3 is TGTGCCAGCAGCTTGGGGGGGGATTCACCCCTCCACTTT.

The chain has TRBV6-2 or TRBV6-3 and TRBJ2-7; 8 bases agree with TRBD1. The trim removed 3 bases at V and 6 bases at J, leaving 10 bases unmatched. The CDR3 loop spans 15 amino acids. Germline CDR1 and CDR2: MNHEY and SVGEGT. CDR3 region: CASSYSPGQGFEQYF. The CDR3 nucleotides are TGTGCCAGCAGTTATTCCCCAGGACAGGGTTTCGAGCAGTACTTC.

The CDR3 sequence: CASSWTSENTGELFF. For the CDR3, the DNA is TGTGCCAGCAGTTGGACTAGCGAGAACACCGGGGAGCTGTTTTTT. The chain employs TRBV5-4 and TRBJ2-2; 9 bases map to TRBD2. Germline lookup yields CDR1 SGHNT and CDR2 YYREEE (reference sequence). This CDR3 region has 15 residues. Trimming cost V 5 bases and J 1 base; bases outside gene matches: 3.

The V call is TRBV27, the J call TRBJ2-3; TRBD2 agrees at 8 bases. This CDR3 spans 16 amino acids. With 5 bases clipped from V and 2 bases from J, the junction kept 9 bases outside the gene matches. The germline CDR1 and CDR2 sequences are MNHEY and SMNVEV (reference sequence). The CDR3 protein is CASSPISGSPTDTQYF. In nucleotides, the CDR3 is TGTGCCAGCAGTCCCATAAGCGGGAGCCCCACAGATACGCAGTATTTT.

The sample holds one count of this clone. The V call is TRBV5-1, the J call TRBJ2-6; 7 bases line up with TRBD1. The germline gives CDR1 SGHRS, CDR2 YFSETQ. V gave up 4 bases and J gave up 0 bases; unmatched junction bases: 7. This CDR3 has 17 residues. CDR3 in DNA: TGCGCCAGCAGCCCGGGGACAGAAAGCTCTGGGGCCAACGTCCTGACTTTC. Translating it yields CASSPGTESSGANVLTF.

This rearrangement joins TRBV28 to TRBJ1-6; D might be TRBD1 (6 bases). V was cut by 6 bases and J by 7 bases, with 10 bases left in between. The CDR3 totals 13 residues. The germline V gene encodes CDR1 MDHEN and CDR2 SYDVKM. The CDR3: CASSRDMNSPLHF. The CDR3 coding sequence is TGTGCCAGCAGCCGGGACATGAATTCACCCCTCCACTTT.

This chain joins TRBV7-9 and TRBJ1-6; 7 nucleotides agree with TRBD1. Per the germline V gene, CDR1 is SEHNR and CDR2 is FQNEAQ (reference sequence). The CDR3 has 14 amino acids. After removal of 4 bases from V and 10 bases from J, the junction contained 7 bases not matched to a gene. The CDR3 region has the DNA TGTGCCAGCAGCTCCGGGACAGCCGGATCACCCCTCCACTTT. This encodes CASSSGTAGSPLHF. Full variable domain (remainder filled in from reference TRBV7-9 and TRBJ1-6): DTGVSQNPRHKITKRGQNVTFRCDPISEHNRLYWYRQTLGQGPEFLTYFQNEAQLEKSRLLSDRFSAERPKGSFSTLEIQRTEQGDSAMYLCASSSGTAGSPLHFGNGTRLTVT.

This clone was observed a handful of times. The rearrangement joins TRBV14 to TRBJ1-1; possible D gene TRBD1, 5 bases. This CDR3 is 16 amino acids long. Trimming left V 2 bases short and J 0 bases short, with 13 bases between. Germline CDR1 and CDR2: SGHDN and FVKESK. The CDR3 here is CASSQRQIALNTEAFF. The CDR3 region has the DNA TGTGCCAGCAGCCAACGACAGATCGCCTTGAACACTGAAGCTTTCTTT.

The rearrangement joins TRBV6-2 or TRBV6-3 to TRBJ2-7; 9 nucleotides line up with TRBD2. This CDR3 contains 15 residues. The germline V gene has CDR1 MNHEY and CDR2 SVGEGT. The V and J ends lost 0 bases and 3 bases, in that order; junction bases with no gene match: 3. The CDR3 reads CASSYSTSGGYEQYF. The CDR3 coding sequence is TGTGCCAGCAGTTACTCGACTAGCGGCGGCTACGAGCAGTACTTC.

CDR3: CASSQDRLAGVGSYNEQFF. The CDR3 nucleotides are TGCGCCAGCAGCCAAGATAGGCTAGCGGGAGTCGGCTCCTACAATGAGCAGTTCTTC. This chain connects TRBV4-3 to TRBJ2-1, with TRBD2 identical over 10 bases. Trimming at V came to 0 bases and at J to 0 bases, leaving 8 bases not matched to a gene. This CDR3 is 19 amino acids long. Germline loops: CDR1 LGHNA, CDR2 YSLEER.

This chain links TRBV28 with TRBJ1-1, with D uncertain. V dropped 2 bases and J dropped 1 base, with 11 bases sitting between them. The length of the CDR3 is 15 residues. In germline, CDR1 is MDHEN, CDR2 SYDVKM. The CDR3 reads CASSLLNRQNTEAFF. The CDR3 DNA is TGTGCCAGCAGTTTACTTAACCGACAGAACACTGAAGCTTTCTTT.

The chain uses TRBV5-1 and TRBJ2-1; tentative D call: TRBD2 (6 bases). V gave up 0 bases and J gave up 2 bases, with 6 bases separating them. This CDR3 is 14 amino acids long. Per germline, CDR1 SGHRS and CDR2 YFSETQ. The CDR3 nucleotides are TGCGCCAGCAGCTTGGGGGGGGCCTACAATGAGCAGTTCTTC. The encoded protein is CASSLGGAYNEQFF.

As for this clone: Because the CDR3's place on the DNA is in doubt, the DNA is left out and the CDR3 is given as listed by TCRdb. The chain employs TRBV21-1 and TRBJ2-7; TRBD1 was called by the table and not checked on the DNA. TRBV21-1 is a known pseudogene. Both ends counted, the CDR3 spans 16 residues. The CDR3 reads CASSKVGTGNLYEQYF.

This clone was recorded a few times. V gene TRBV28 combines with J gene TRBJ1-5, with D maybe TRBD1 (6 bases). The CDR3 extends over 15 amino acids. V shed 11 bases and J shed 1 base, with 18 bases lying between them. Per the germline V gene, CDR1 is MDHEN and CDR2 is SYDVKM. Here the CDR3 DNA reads TGTGCCTCTGGACCGGGGGGCATGAGCAATCAGCCCCAGCATTTT. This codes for CASGPGGMSNQPQHF. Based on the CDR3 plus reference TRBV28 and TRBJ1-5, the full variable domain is DVKVTQSSRYLVKRTGEKVFLECVQDMDHENMFWYRQDPGLGLRLIYFSYDVKMKEKGDIPEGYSVSREKKERFSLILESASTNQTSMYLCASGPGGMSNQPQHFGDGTRLSIL.

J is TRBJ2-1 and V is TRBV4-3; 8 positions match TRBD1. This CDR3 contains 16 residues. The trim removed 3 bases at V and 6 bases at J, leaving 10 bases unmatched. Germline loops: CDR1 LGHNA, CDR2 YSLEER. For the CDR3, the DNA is TGCGCCAGCAGCCATAACCAGGGGGCGGTATTCAATGAGCAGTTCTTC. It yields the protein CASSHNQGAVFNEQFF.

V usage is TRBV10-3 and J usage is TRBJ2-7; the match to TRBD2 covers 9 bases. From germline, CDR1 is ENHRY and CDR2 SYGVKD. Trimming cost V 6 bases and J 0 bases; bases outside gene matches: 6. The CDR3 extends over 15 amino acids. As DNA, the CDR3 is TGTGCCATCAGAACCGGGACTAGCTCCTCCTACGAGCAGTACTTC. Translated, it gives CAIRTGTSSSYEQYF.